The T cell receptor beta chain described here comes from a study of Ad26.COV2.S vaccination and SARS-CoV-2 variants. The table came from immunoSEQ multiplex PCR; TCRdb's copy has only in-frame clones and leaves some out. This table has roughly 700,000 clones, roughly nine tenths appearing once. The CDR3 loop spans 15 amino acids. V was pared by 2 bases and J by 4 bases, with 15 bases between. Germline CDR1 is MNHNS and CDR2 is SASEGT. Treatment denoted: some 20 received Ad26.COV2.S at low or high dose, single or two shots; about five received placebo; per-sample allocation not given. Following the first vaccine or placebo injection, samples were taken on day 63.

The chain is built from TRBV6-1 and TRBJ2-7, with D possibly matching TRBD2 (5 bases). The receptor was isolated from a person between 18 and 59 years old who received the Ad26.COV2.S COVID-19 vaccine or a placebo. This material consisted of peripheral blood, taken in a trial of Ad26.COV2.S vaccine versus placebo. The CDR3 region is CASSELGGRGYEQYF. DNA for the CDR3: TGTGCCAGCAGTGAACTCGGTGGGAGAGGGTACGAGCAGTACTTC.